This T cell receptor (beta chain) was captured in a study of CD4 T cells in relation to SARS-CoV-2 and coronaviruses. Study information: TCR beta CDR3s were sequenced after approximately ten-day antigen culture of PBMCs. The restricting HLA molecule for shared crossreactive spike epitopes was mapped. Study-wide points: The cross-reactivity analysis covered only spike protein, not other viral proteins.

The CDR3 runs to 13 residues. With 3 bases removed from V and 2 bases from J, the gap between germline ends came to 7 bases. CDR1 and CDR2 from the germline V gene are MDHEN and SYDVKM. This table comes from immunoSEQ multiplex PCR, and its TCRdb copy is limited to in-frame clones, with some not included. The table has about 19,000 clones, about 80% seen once. CD4+ T cells from unexposed donors were obtained before the COVID-19 pandemic (2011-2018). Isolation of CD4+ T cells took place after less than 11 days in culture. Testing used SARS-CoV-2 S/N and four cold-coronavirus spikes on unexposed-donor CD4+ T cells, cells permitting. Turning to this clone: What it binds is unknown.

The sequenced material came from CD4+ T cells from PBMCs, cultured in vitro. The rearrangement uses TRBV28 and TRBJ1-2; weak D call: TRBD1 (5 bases). The clonotype originates from a human donor in good health. The CDR3 here is CASSFTGNYGYTF. CDR3 nucleotide sequence: TGTGCCAGCAGTTTTACAGGCAACTATGGCTACACCTTC.